Below, 13 T cell receptor beta chains from the same sample are listed, as sequenced in a study of blood T cell repertoires in COVID-19. The repertoire was sequenced with immunoSEQ multiplex PCR; TCRdb's copy has only in-frame clones and lacks some. The sample includes 210,000 or so clones, approximately 81% of them seen just once. The sequencing sample was made of peripheral blood. The receptors come from a human donor in a cohort sampled during active COVID-19.

Regarding this clone: This sample also contains other DNA sequences that code for the same CDR3. The chain joins TRBV11-2 to TRBJ2-5; weak D call: TRBD1 (5 bases). V lost 5 bases to trimming and J lost 2 bases, with 9 bases between them. Looked up from germline, CDR1 is SGHAT and CDR2 is FQNNGV. The CDR3 has 13 amino acids. The CDR3, as DNA: TGTGCCAGCAGCCGAGACAGACAAGAGACCCAGTACTTC. Translating gives CASSRDRQETQYF.

The chain recombines TRBV18 with TRBJ1-1; unclear D gene. Looked up from germline, CDR1 is KGHSH and CDR2 is LQKENI. V was cut by 1 base and J by 7 bases, with 10 bases left in between. This CDR3 has 13 residues. CDR3: CASSPLVSLEAFF. CDR3 coding DNA: TGTGCCAGCTCACCACTGGTCAGTCTTGAAGCTTTCTTT.

This chain links TRBV19 with TRBJ1-5; the D is unclear. CDR3 length: 12 amino acids. Germline assignment: CDR1 LNHDA and CDR2 SQIVND (reference sequence). V lost 4 bases, J lost 9 bases, and 10 bases lay in between. CDR3 region: CASSSSEGPQHF. The CDR3 nucleotides are TGTGCCAGTAGTAGCTCCGAGGGGCCCCAGCATTTT.

V usage is TRBV4-2 and J usage is TRBJ2-7; D gene unclear. Trimming pared 1 base from V and 6 bases from J, leaving 13 bases between. The CDR3 totals 14 residues. Germline-derived CDR1 and CDR2 are LGHNA and YNFKEQ. This CDR3 is CASSQGMEYTEQYF. The CDR3 coding sequence is TGTGCCAGCAGCCAAGGAATGGAGTATACCGAGCAGTACTTC.

The V gene is TRBV18, the J gene TRBJ2-7, with 10 bases that match TRBD1. Germline CDR1 is KGHSH and CDR2 is LQKENI. CDR3 length equals 15 residues. The V and J ends lost 6 bases and 3 bases, in that order; junction bases with no gene match: 8. The CDR3 DNA follows: TGTGCCAGCTCTCCCCCGGGACAGGGGATCTACGAGCAGTACTTC. Its protein is CASSPPGQGIYEQYF. Full variable domain (missing parts from reference TRBV18 and TRBJ2-7): NAGVMQNPRHLVRRRGQEARLRCSPMKGHSHVYWYRQLPEEGLKFMVYLQKENIIDESGMPKERFSAEFPKEGPSILRIQQVVRGDSAAYFCASSPPGQGIYEQYFGPGTRLTVT.

The chain joins TRBV6-5 to TRBJ2-7; D perhaps matches TRBD2 (6 bases). There are 13 residues in the CDR3. Germline assignment: CDR1 MNHEY and CDR2 SVGAGI. The V end was cut by 7 bases, the J end by 3 bases, with 13 bases between. This chain's CDR3 is CASMSSGYYEQYV. CDR3 bases: TGTGCCAGCATGAGTAGCGGCTACTACGAGCAGTACGTC.

In its sample, this clone was seen a few times. The chain couples TRBV10-3 to TRBJ1-1; possible D gene TRBD1, 6 bases. Trimming removed 3 bases from V and 1 base from J, with 9 bases in between. Germline CDR1 is ENHRY and CDR2 is SYGVKD. This CDR3 has 14 amino acids. The CDR3 DNA is TGTGCCATCAGTGACAGGGGACAGAACACTGAAGCTTTCTTT. This codes for CAISDRGQNTEAFF.

The chain has TRBV6-6 and TRBJ2-7, with 9 bases matching TRBD1. The junction had 10 bases not matched to a gene; V was cut back by 10 bases and J by 3 bases. Germline-derived CDR1 and CDR2 are MNHNY and SVGAGI (reference sequence). This CDR3 contains 14 residues. CDR3: CATHRDRAYYEQYV. The CDR3 DNA is TGTGCCACTCACCGGGACAGGGCCTACTACGAGCAGTACGTC.

This clone was counted only a few times. The rearrangement links TRBV2 to TRBJ2-5, with TRBD2 identical over 11 bases. Germline-derived CDR1 and CDR2 are SNHLY and FYNNEI. Germline trimming cut 6 bases from V and 1 base from J; bases unmatched to any gene: 7. CDR3 length: 16 residues. CDR3 sequence: CASRIGSGGGQETQYF. The CDR3 nucleotides read TGTGCCAGCAGGATAGGTAGCGGGGGGGGCCAAGAGACCCAGTACTTC. Drawing the rest from reference TRBV2 and TRBJ2-5, the complete variable domain is EPEVTQTPSHQVTQMGQEVILRCVPISNHLYFYWYRQILGQKVEFLVSFYNNEISEKSEIFDDQFSVERPDGSNFTLKIRSTKLEDSAMYFCASRIGSGGGQETQYFGPGTRLLVL.

V gene TRBV7-8 combines with J gene TRBJ2-1; 7 nucleotides align to TRBD2. With V trimmed by 1 base and J by 0 bases, 6 bases remained unmatched. CDR1 is SGHVS and CDR2 is FQNEAQ in the germline V gene. This CDR3 spans 17 amino acids. The CDR3, as DNA: TGTGCCAGCAGCTTAGTTGCAGCGGGGAGCTCCTACAATGAGCAGTTCTTC. The encoded protein is CASSLVAAGSSYNEQFF.

The chain is built from TRBV30 and TRBJ1-1; weak D call: TRBD1 (5 bases). The V gene's germline CDR1 is GTSNPN and CDR2 SVGIG (reference sequence). The CDR3 totals 13 residues. Trimming shortened V by 2 bases and J by 4 bases, and 11 bases separated the two germline ends. The CDR3 DNA sequence: TGTGCCTGGAGTATTCAGGGTGGCACTGAAGCTTTCTTT. Protein sequence: CAWSIQGGTEAFF. The full variable domain, completed using reference TRBV30 and TRBJ1-1, is SQTIHQWPATLVQPVGSPLSLECTVEGTSNPNLYWYRQAAGRGLQLLFYSVGIGQISSEVPQNLSASRPQDRQFILSSKKLLLSDSGFYLCAWSIQGGTEAFFGQGTRLTVV.

The chain employs TRBV24-1 and TRBJ2-1; maybe TRBD1 (5 bases). The CDR3 totals 15 residues. Trimming took off 7 bases at V and 0 bases at J, with 12 bases between the two ends. Germline assignment: CDR1 KGHDR and CDR2 SFDVKD. CDR3 nucleotides: TGTGCCACCAGCCCTGGGGCTAGCTCCTACAATGAGCAGTTCTTC. As protein: CATSPGASSYNEQFF.

The V gene is TRBV6-5, the J gene TRBJ2-2; D unresolved. V dropped 2 bases and J dropped 0 bases, with 10 bases sitting between them. CDR1 is MNHEY, CDR2 SVGAGI, per germline. The length of the CDR3 is 16 residues. Here the CDR3 DNA reads TGTGCCAGCAGTTACGGTCTTACTGCGAACACCGGGGAGCTGTTTTTT. This codes for CASSYGLTANTGELFF.